The rows below give T cell receptor beta chains drawn from one sample of a study of cytomegalovirus exposure and HLA in healthy donors. Assay: immunoSEQ multiplex PCR; the TCRdb copy retains only in-frame clones and omits some. The sample shows about 200,000 clones, about three quarters of them seen only once. Material: PBMCs. These receptors were obtained from a man between 18 and 35 years old in good health and CMV-seronegative. Both conserved end residues are part of each CDR3. A D gene is named only where the DNA matches it firmly. For some rows the clone size is stated as once, few or many, or as a class when expanded; others skip it.

TRBJ1-1	TRBV27	few	TRBD1	TGTGCCAGCAGTAGAAACCGGGACAGGGTGGAAGCCGGAAAAGCTTTCTTT	CASSRNRDRVEAGKAFF
TRBJ2-7	TRBV11-3	.	TRBD2	TGTGCCAGCAGCTTAGGGCTAGCGGGACGGTACGAGCAGTACTTC	CASSLGLAGRYEQYF
TRBJ1-5	TRBV30	.	.	TGTGCCTGGAGTGATCAGGGGCCAAAGCCCCAGCATTTT	CAWSDQGPKPQHF
TRBJ2-7	TRBV7-3	.	.	TGTGCCAGCAGCTCCGGACATAACGGCGAGCAGTACTTC	CASSSGHNGEQYF
TRBJ2-7	TRBV30	few	TRBD2	TGTGCCTGGACTAGCGGAGGGGACGAGCAGTACTTC	CAWTSGGDEQYF
TRBJ1-6	TRBV11-2	once	TRBD1	TGTGCCAGCAGCTTTCGACAGGGGAAATCACCCCTCCACTTT	CASSFRQGKSPLHF
TRBJ1-1	TRBV7-2	.	.	TGTGCCAGCAGCGCAGGATCCATGAACACTGAAGCTTTCTTT	CASSAGSMNTEAFF
TRBJ1-1	TRBV30	few	.	TGTGCCTGGAGTGGCAGGGTTATGAACACTGAAGCTTTCTTT	CAWSGRVMNTEAFF
TRBJ1-1	TRBV29-1	.	.	TGCAGCGTTCCGACACTTTTGAACACTGAAGCTTTCTTT	CSVPTLLNTEAFF
TRBJ1-2	TRBV14	.	.	TGTGCCAGCAGCCCGCGGACTAACTATGGCTACACCTTC	CASSPRTNYGYTF
TRBJ2-7	TRBV11-2	.	TRBD1	TGTGCCAGCAGCCGGGACAGGGGATTCCACGAGCAGTACTTC	CASSRDRGFHEQYF
TRBJ2-7	TRBV5-4	.	.	TGTGCCAGCAGCTTGGGTAGTCACTACGAGCAGTACTTC	CASSLGSHYEQYF
TRBJ1-1	TRBV9	.	.	TGTGCCAGCAGCCCACCCATCGGGAACATGAACACTGAAGCTTTCTTT	CASSPPIGNMNTEAFF
TRBJ1-5	TRBV19	.	.	TGTGCCAGTAGTAGGAAGGGGCAGAGCAATCAGCCCCAGCATTTT	CASSRKGQSNQPQHF
TRBJ2-5	TRBV19	.	TRBD2	TGTGCCAGTAGTATAGGTTCTAGCGGGAGGGCAGAGACCCAGTACTTC	CASSIGSSGRAETQYF
TRBJ2-3	TRBV15	few	.	TGTGCCACCAGCAGAGATCGGGGAACAGATACGCAGTATTTT	CATSRDRGTDTQYF
TRBJ2-7	TRBV11-2	.	.	TGTGCCAGCAGCTTAGAACGGAGCGGCGGTAGACACTTC	CASSLERSGGRHF
TRBJ2-7	TRBV7-8	once	.	TGTGCCAGCAGCTTAGAGCGAACCTACGAGCAGTACTTC	CASSLERTYEQYF
TRBJ2-3	TRBV10-3	once	.	TGTGCCAGCAAAACAGATTACACAGATACGCAGTATTTT	CASKTDYTDTQYF
TRBJ2-7	TRBV28	few	.	TGTGCCAGCAGTTTATCCGAGGACTGGAACTCCTACGAGCAGTACTTC	CASSLSEDWNSYEQYF
TRBJ2-7	TRBV7-3	.	.	TGTGCCAGTAGGAGGGGGGGAGACCCACTCTACGAGCAGTACTTC	CASRRGGDPLYEQYF
TRBJ2-3	TRBV30	few	TRBD2	TGTGCCTGGATTCCGAGCGGGGGCGGGGTAACAGATACGCAGTATTTT	CAWIPSGGGVTDTQYF
TRBJ2-5	TRBV7-2	few	.	TGTGCCAGCAGCTTCTACGGGACTCCCGGAAAAGAGACCCAGTACTTC	CASSFYGTPGKETQYF
TRBJ1-2	TRBV4-1	.	TRBD1	TGCGCCAGCAGCCAAGATTTGGGAGCGACAGGGAAAAACTATGGCTACACCTTC	CASSQDLGATGKNYGYTF